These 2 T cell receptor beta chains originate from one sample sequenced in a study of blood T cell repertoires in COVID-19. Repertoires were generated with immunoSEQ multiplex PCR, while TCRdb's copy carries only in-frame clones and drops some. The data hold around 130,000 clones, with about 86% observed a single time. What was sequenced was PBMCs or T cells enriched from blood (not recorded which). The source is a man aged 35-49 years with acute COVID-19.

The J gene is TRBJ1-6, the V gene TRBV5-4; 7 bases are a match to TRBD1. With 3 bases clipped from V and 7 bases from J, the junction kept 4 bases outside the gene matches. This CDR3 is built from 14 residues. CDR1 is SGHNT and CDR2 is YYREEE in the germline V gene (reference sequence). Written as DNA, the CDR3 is TGTGCCAGCAGCTCTGACAGGGTAAATTCACCCCTCCACTTT. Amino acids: CASSSDRVNSPLHF.

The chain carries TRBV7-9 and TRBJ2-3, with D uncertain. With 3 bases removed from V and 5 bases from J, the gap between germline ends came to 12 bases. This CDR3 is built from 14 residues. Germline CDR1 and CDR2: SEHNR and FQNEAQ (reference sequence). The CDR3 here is CASSFGLGGDTQYF. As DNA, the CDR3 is TGTGCCAGCAGCTTCGGCCTAGGCGGAGATACGCAGTATTTT. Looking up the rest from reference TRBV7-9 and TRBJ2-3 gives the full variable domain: DTGVSQNPRHKITKRGQNVTFRCDPISEHNRLYWYRQTLGQGPEFLTYFQNEAQLEKSRLLSDRFSAERPKGSFSTLEIQRTEQGDSAMYLCASSFGLGGDTQYFGPGTRLTVL.